Listed here are 30 T cell receptor beta chains from one sample, sequenced in a study of glioma-infiltrating T cells. TCR alpha and beta CDR3 regions were amplified from RNA using iRepertoire nested multiplex PCR. TCRdb reanalysed the multiplex PCR reads using MiXCR and keeps one entry per CDR3 protein. The repertoire consists of 300,000 to 450,000 distinct CDR3 sequences, with roughly two fifths occurring once and the leading ten covering about 12%. The specimen was glioma tissue, nonneoplastic brain tissue, or PBMCs (not recorded which). The receptor set was obtained from a human donor with low-grade glioma or glioblastoma, undergoing nonglioma brain surgery, or in good health (not recorded which).

This clonotype turned up a few times. This rearrangement joins TRBV7-6 to TRBJ1-1; TRBD1 agrees at 7 bases. Looked up from germline, CDR1 is SGHVS and CDR2 is FNYEAQ. CDR3 length equals 14 residues. V shed 5 bases, J shed 4 bases, and the junction held 7 bases outside the gene matches. The CDR3 DNA sequence: TGTGCCAGCAGCCAACTTAGGACAGGCACTGAAGCTTTCTTT. Amino acid sequence: CASSQLRTGTEAFF.

About this clonotype itself: The junction departs from germline at one end; a sequencing error may be responsible. The chain has TRBV19 and TRBJ2-5; weak D call: TRBD2 (5 bases). The end of the DNA aligns better with TRBJ2-1, so the J call may be wrong. This CDR3 has 13 amino acids. Germline assignment: CDR1 LNHDA and CDR2 SQIVND (reference sequence). CDR3 DNA: TGTGCCAATAGTCCTCGGGGATACAATGAGCAGTTCTTC. This encodes CANSPRGYNEQFF.

The V call is TRBV11-1, the J call TRBJ1-5; D gene unclear. The CDR3 contains 13 residues. The ends were cut back, 3 bases at V and 4 bases at J, with 7 bases in the middle. Germline V gene lookup returns CDR1 SGHAT and CDR2 FQDESV (reference sequence). CDR3 nucleotides: TGTGCCAGCAGCTTGGACTTTAATCAGCCCCAGCATTTT. It yields the protein CASSLDFNQPQHF.

The sample holds a few counts of this clonotype. Here the CDR3 DNA reads TGTGCCAGCAGTGAAAACAGGGAAGAGACCCAGTACTTC. It specifies CASSENREETQYF. This chain uses TRBV2 with TRBJ2-5; the D gene is possibly TRBD1 (6 bases). The V gene's germline CDR1 is SNHLY and CDR2 FYNNEI. Trimming cost V 2 bases and J 3 bases, with 7 bases left between them. CDR3 length: 13 residues.

This clonotype was observed at least ten times. The gene calls are TRBV20-1 and TRBJ1-5, with D uncertain. Germline values: CDR1 DFQATT, CDR2 SNEGSKA (reference sequence). This CDR3 contains 12 residues. V was clipped by 4 bases and J by 4 bases, with 8 bases between them. The CDR3 DNA follows: TGCAGTGCTAAACCAGCAAATCAGCCCCAGCATTTT. It translates to CSAKPANQPQHF.

This clonotype was picked up many times. This chain links TRBV27 with TRBJ2-7; possibly TRBD2 for D (5 bases). V lost 5 bases to trimming and J lost 4 bases, with 15 bases between them. This CDR3 has 14 residues. CDR1 MNHEY and CDR2 SMNVEV come from the germline V gene (reference sequence). CDR3 in amino acids: CASSPRGTGYEQYF. CDR3 DNA sequence: TGTGCCAGCAGTCCCCGCGGTACGGGGTACGAGCAGTACTTC.

This clonotype appeared many times. This chain joins TRBV28 and TRBJ1-2; D is unclear. Germline loops: CDR1 MDHEN, CDR2 SYDVKM. The length of the CDR3 is 15 residues. V gave up 5 bases and J gave up 0 bases, with 13 bases separating them. CDR3 coding DNA: TGTGCCAGCAGTCACCTTCCCATAACTAACTATGGCTACACCTTC. Translated, it gives CASSHLPITNYGYTF.

The rearrangement links TRBV5-1 to TRBJ2-1; D gene unclear. V dropped 3 bases and J dropped 3 bases, with 10 bases sitting between them. The germline V gene encodes CDR1 SGHRS and CDR2 YFSETQ. This CDR3 has 14 amino acids. The CDR3 loop is CASSSTDNYNEQFF. The CDR3 bases are TGCGCCAGCAGCTCGACTGACAACTACAATGAGCAGTTCTTC.

This clonotype was detected ten times or more. This chain joins TRBV27 and TRBJ1-1, with a possible D match to TRBD1 (6 bases). The CDR3 covers 14 residues. With 5 bases removed from V and 4 bases from J, the gap between germline ends came to 14 bases. Germline CDR1 reads MNHEY; CDR2 reads SMNVEV (reference sequence). CDR3 nucleotide sequence: TGTGCCAGCAGTCCCTCGGGGGGCGGCACTGAAGCTTTCTTT. This sequence encodes CASSPSGGGTEAFF.

Points on this clonotype: Relative to the germline gene, one junction end is altered; a read error may explain this. This chain connects TRBV6-2 or TRBV6-3 to TRBJ2-7; D gene ambiguous. This CDR3 contains 15 residues. The germline gives CDR1 MNHEY, CDR2 SVGEGT. The chain's CDR3 is CASRPTQISRYGQYF. CDR3 bases: TGTGCCAGCAGACCGACACAAATCTCGAGGTACGGGCAGTACTTC.

At least ten counts were recorded for this clonotype. The chain has TRBV7-8 and TRBJ1-1; D not certain. The ends were cut back, 3 bases at V and 3 bases at J, with 11 bases in the middle. CDR3 length: 14 residues. Germline loops: CDR1 SGHVS, CDR2 FQNEAQ. CDR3 DNA: TGTGCCAGCAGCTTCGAAGCGGGAGACACTGAAGCTTTCTTT. It translates to CASSFEAGDTEAFF.

This clonotype showed up many times. The genes are TRBV27 and TRBJ1-5; D might be TRBD1 (6 bases). Germline lookup yields CDR1 MNHEY and CDR2 SMNVEV (reference sequence). The V gene lost 0 bases and the J gene lost 4 bases, with 10 bases spanning the gap. The CDR3 is 15 amino acids. CDR3 protein: CASSLSIQGNQPQHF. The CDR3 bases are TGTGCCAGCAGTTTATCGATACAGGGAAATCAGCCCCAGCATTTT.

Of note for this clonotype: A much larger clone differs by one base, so this may be a read error. V gene TRBV6-1 combines with J gene TRBJ1-1; D not resolved. CDR3 length: 14 residues. Germline lookup yields CDR1 MNHNS and CDR2 SASEGT. Trimming shortened V by 5 bases and J by 1 base, and 11 bases separated the two germline ends. The CDR3 here is CASSSISSNTEAFF. CDR3 DNA sequence: TGTGCCAGCAGTTCCATCTCCTCGAACACTGAAGCTTTCTTT.

This clonotype was observed a handful of times. The chain employs TRBV7-9 and TRBJ2-1; 7 bases are shared with TRBD2. Germline lookup yields CDR1 SEHNR and CDR2 FQNEAQ (reference sequence). V lost 3 bases and J lost 8; bases outside the gene matches: 4. CDR3 size: 13 residues. CDR3 amino acids: CASSFTSDYEQFF. In nucleotides, the CDR3 is TGTGCCAGCAGCTTCACTAGCGACTATGAGCAGTTCTTC.

V is TRBV12-3 or TRBV12-4 and J is TRBJ1-2, with a tentative D call TRBD1 (5 bases). With 3 bases removed from V and 3 bases from J, the gap between germline ends came to 11 bases. The CDR3 is 14 amino acids. This chain's CDR3 is CASSLVGTHYGYTF. The CDR3 bases are TGTGCCAGCAGTTTGGTCGGGACCCACTATGGCTACACCTTC.

This clonotype was seen only a few times. The chain combines TRBV2 with TRBJ1-4, with 9 nucleotides matching TRBD1. Trimming took 6 bases from V and 4 from J; bases not matched to a gene: 0. This CDR3 contains 13 residues. Looked up from germline, CDR1 is SNHLY and CDR2 is FYNNEI. CDR3 DNA sequence: TGTGCCAGCAGGGACAGGGGTAATGAAAAACTGTTTTTT. It specifies CASRDRGNEKLFF.

This clonotype was seen a handful of times. The rearrangement uses TRBV20-1 and TRBJ2-1, with TRBD2 matching over 7 bases. CDR3 size: 17 residues. V trimming: 2 bases; J trimming: 9 bases; junction bases outside the gene matches: 19. Germline assignment: CDR1 DFQATT and CDR2 SNEGSKA (reference sequence). In DNA form, the CDR3 reads TGCAGTGCTAGACAAGAAGCATCGGGACTAATCTCGGGTGAGCAGTTCTTC. It yields the protein CSARQEASGLISGEQFF.

The chain recombines TRBV28 with TRBJ2-7; 8 positions agree with TRBD1. The CDR3 has 15 amino acids. V shed 5 bases and J 4 bases; nucleotides not matched to a gene: 10. Germline CDR1 is MDHEN and CDR2 is SYDVKM. Here the CDR3 reads CASSDFGDRGYEQYF. The CDR3, as DNA: TGTGCCAGCAGTGATTTCGGCGACAGGGGTTACGAGCAGTACTTC.

The chain combines TRBV5-5 with TRBJ1-6; maybe TRBD1 (5 bases). Germline CDR1 reads SGHKS; CDR2 reads YYEKEE (reference sequence). This CDR3 region has 15 residues. Trimming removed 2 bases from V and 7 bases from J, with 13 bases in between. The CDR3 loop is CASSFGTNKNSPLHF. In DNA, the CDR3 is TGTGCCAGCAGCTTTGGGACGAATAAAAATTCACCCCTCCACTTT.

Comment on this clonotype: The junction does not match germline at one end; this may be a read error. The chain couples TRBV15 to TRBJ2-7; tentatively, D is TRBD1 (8 bases). The germline CDR1 and CDR2 sequences are LNHNV and YYDKDF (reference sequence). The CDR3 runs to 13 residues. The CDR3 nucleotides are TGTGCCACCAGCACCTGGGGAGGGGACAGGCCTCACTTC. Protein: CATSTWGGDRPHF. The full variable domain, with the rest looked up from reference TRBV15 and TRBJ2-7, is DAMVIQNPRYQVTQFGKPVTLSCSQTLNHNVMYWYQQKSSQAPKLLFHYYDKDFNNEADTPDNFQSRRPNTSFCFLDIRSPGLGDTAMYLCATSTWGGDRPHFGPGTRLTVT.

In this sample, this clonotype turned up many times. The gene calls are TRBV7-8 and TRBJ2-5, with 9 positions matching TRBD2. CDR1 and CDR2 from the germline V gene are SGHVS and FQNEAQ. The J segment lost 0 bases and the V segment lost 5 bases, leaving 4 bases of the junction unmatched. The CDR3 consists of 15 residues. CDR3 nucleotides: TGTGCCAGCAGCCCTAGCGGGGATTACCAAGAGACCCAGTACTTC. This gives the protein CASSPSGDYQETQYF.

The V call is TRBV5-1, the J call TRBJ2-2, with D possibly called TRBD1 or TRBD2 (5 bases each). Trimming took off 6 bases at V and 6 bases at J, with 15 bases between the two ends. Germline CDR1 is SGHRS and CDR2 is YFSETQ. The CDR3 is 14 residues long. DNA for the CDR3: TGCGCCAGCACCCGACGGGGACGCCCCGGGGAGCTGTTTTTT. As protein: CASTRRGRPGELFF.

A remark on this clonotype: A much larger clone differs by one base, so this may be a read error. The V gene is TRBV20-1, the J gene TRBJ1-1; no definite D call. The CDR3 length is 14 residues. Germline loops: CDR1 DFQATT, CDR2 SNEGSKA (reference sequence). CDR3 bases: TGCAGTACTAGAGTTGTAGGGCGGAACACTGAAGCTTTCTTT. It codes for CSTRVVGRNTEAFF.

The rearrangement uses TRBV9 and TRBJ2-1; D is ambiguous. The V gene's germline CDR1 is SGDLS and CDR2 YYNGEE. The V end lost 4 bases, the J end lost 4 bases, and 9 bases lay between the germline ends. The CDR3 contains 13 residues. This CDR3 reads CASSSRPYNEQFF. The DNA of the CDR3 is TGTGCCAGCAGCTCCCGGCCGTACAATGAGCAGTTCTTC.

This clonotype was counted between two and nine times. This rearrangement joins TRBV7-9 to TRBJ2-1; the D call may be TRBD1 or TRBD2 (6 bases each). This CDR3 region has 17 residues. Germline lookup yields CDR1 SEHNR and CDR2 FQNEAQ (reference sequence). V lost 6 bases, J lost 1 base, and 19 bases lay in between. CDR3 loop: CASRGGRAGRSYNEQFF. In nucleotides, the CDR3 is TGTGCCAGCAGAGGGGGGAGAGCAGGGCGATCCTACAATGAGCAGTTCTTC.

A remark on this clonotype: A much larger clonotype is one base distant, so this may be a read error. The chain combines TRBV6-1 with TRBJ2-1; 9 bases align to TRBD1. The CDR3 is 12 amino acids. Trimming took 6 bases from V and 14 from J; bases not matched to a gene: 8. The V gene's germline CDR1 is MNHNS and CDR2 SASEGT. CDR3 sequence (DNA): TGTGCCAGCAGCTCCGGGACAGGGTTGGAGTTCTTC. It yields the protein CASSSGTGLEFF.

Regarding this clonotype: A read error may be the cause here, since a much bigger clone is one base away. The V call is TRBV6-2 or TRBV6-3, the J call TRBJ2-7; TRBD2 aligns across 8 bases. The junction had 9 bases not matched to a gene; V was cut back by 5 bases and J by 3 bases. The CDR3 has 15 amino acids. The germline gives CDR1 MNHEY, CDR2 SVGEGT. CDR3 sequence (DNA): TGTGCCAGCAGTGCGGGACTAGAGGTCGACTACGAGCAGTACTTC. It specifies CASSAGLEVDYEQYF.

This clonotype was found a few times. The V gene is TRBV4-2, the J gene TRBJ2-3, with 14 bases fitting TRBD2. Germline CDR1 reads LGHNA; CDR2 reads YNFKEQ. The trim removed 4 bases at V and 5 bases at J, leaving 5 bases unmatched. This CDR3 has 16 amino acids. For the CDR3, the DNA is TGTGCCAGCAGCCCCGGGACTAGCGGGAGTTTAGATACGCAGTATTTT. Translated, it gives CASSPGTSGSLDTQYF.

The V call is TRBV2, the J call TRBJ2-3; D is undetermined. CDR1 is SNHLY and CDR2 is FYNNEI in the germline V gene. The CDR3 is 10 amino acids. Trimming took 9 bases from V and 0 from J, leaving 1 base between them. CDR3: CARSTDTQYF. CDR3 bases: TGTGCCAGAAGCACAGATACGCAGTATTTT.

About this clonotype: This may be a read error, as it is one base from a much larger clone. This sequence joins TRBV27 and TRBJ1-1; D gene ambiguous. CDR1 and CDR2 from the germline V gene are MNHEY and SMNVEV (reference sequence). CDR3 size: 15 residues. The CDR3 nucleotides read TGTGCCAGCAGTTTAGCTGGGGAGGGTAACACTGTAGCTTTCTTT. Protein product: CASSLAGEGNTVAFF.